This T cell receptor (beta chain) was identified during a study of graft-versus-host responses after intestinal transplantation. Study at large: Recipients across the board were started on anti-thymocyte globulin induction, then kept on tacrolimus and steroids for two to four years.

Notes on the study in general: After transplant, early declines in HvG clones were associated with peak levels of circulating GvH clones.

Trimming cost V 0 bases and J 5 bases, with 4 bases left between them. Germline CDR1 and CDR2: MNHEY and SMNVEV (reference sequence). This CDR3 has 13 residues. This table comes from immunoSEQ multiplex PCR, and its TCRdb copy is limited to in-frame clones, with some not included. Of 86,000 or so clones in the sample, around nine tenths were seen once. A remark on this clone: Its matching antigen is unknown.

The rearrangement joins TRBV27 to TRBJ2-2; D is undetermined. The sequence derives from a human donor who received an intestinal transplant. Material: unstimulated CD8+ T cells sorted from spleen or lymph node cells, obtained before intestinal transplant. The CDR3 reads CASSLSGTGELFF. The CDR3, as DNA: TGTGCCAGCAGTTTATCGGGGACCGGGGAGCTGTTTTTT.